This paragraph reports one T cell receptor beta chain. This clone has a single count. Its antigen has not been determined. Qualities for individual bases were not recorded, and no much larger clone is one base off. The entry originates in a study of cytotoxic CD8 clonotypes in ibrutinib-treated CLL (dated by TCRdb to 2020 to 2023). In the study overall: The cohort had about a dozen relapsed/refractory and 15 treatment-naive patients; 17 were IGHV unmutated. Partial responses were observed in around 25 patients and complete responses in 2; after a median follow-up of 68 months, remission was maintained in 15 or so patients and progression was observed in approximately 12. The response samples were drawn at a median of around eleven months into treatment, with a range of about 6 to 36 months. Samples averaged about 260,000 productive templates and some 96,000 productive rearrangements. Of the roughly 90 people in the trial, about 25 had longitudinal samples available. Cryopreserved peripheral blood mononuclear cells were obtained before treatment, at response, and at either sustained remission or disease progression. Patients were still on ibrutinib when every remission and progressive disease sample was collected.

On the study overall, not on this receptor specifically: Public clonotypes were found to be uncommon and were observed to contract or remain stable during treatment; the increase in clonality was shown to reflect expansion of private clonotypes at ibrutinib response. At ibrutinib response clonality went up, during sustained remission it held steady, and at progression it dropped back toward baseline. At baseline, clonality was higher than in age-matched healthy donors and showed a strong correlation with circulating CD8+ T-cell counts. Sampling times were not matched between sustained-remission and progressing patients, and lymph node repertoires were not studied.

Per the publication, the time point label means: approximately 11 months on ibrutinib. For TCR beta library preparation, roughly 2.1 micrograms of genomic DNA was extracted from cryopreserved PBMCs. Longitudinal blood samples from CLL patients on ibrutinib monotherapy underwent high-throughput TCR beta sequencing. The patients took part in an open-label, single-center phase 2 trial of ibrutinib monotherapy. Including cysteine and phenylalanine, the CDR3 has 14 amino acids. Just the 42-base CDR3 DNA is kept, in frame starting at base 1. Looking up the germline V gene (reference sequence) yields CDR1 SGHKS and CDR2 YYEKEE. Unmatched junction bases come to 6, with V trimmed by 4 bases and J by 7 bases. A MiSeq instrument was used for deep resolution sequencing, which targeted depths ranging from 1 in 1 million up to 1 in 200,000 T cells, with coverage averaging 10x for each clonotype. The immunoSEQ hsTCRB Kit was used to generate the TCR beta libraries. The authors processed their data as follows. ImmunoSEQ Data Assistant and ImmunoSEQ Analyzer were used for data analysis, and V, D and J genes were assigned according to IMGT definitions. Clonality was computed as one minus normalized Shannon entropy of productive rearrangement frequencies, ranging from 0 to 1. Only overrepresented clonotypes making up at least 0.05% of the repertoire of each patient were included in the public clonotype analysis. Roughly 13 age-matched healthy donor repertoires from immuneACCESS were used as controls for clonality. TCRdb obtained this table from immuneACCESS and retained in-frame rearrangements with V and J assigned. These tables miss some clones; where compared with another copy, unresolved V genes account for less than half of the shortfall, and the remainder is unexplained. V and J calls and clone size follow that table, whereas D and trimming were derived from the DNA. The table for this sample lists roughly 130,000 clones; around 93% of them were counted only once. In total, the top ten clones hold 10% to 14% of the sample.

This receptor was identified in a human donor with chronic lymphocytic leukemia. Recombination joined TRBV5-5 with TRBJ1-5; 9 of the junction bases match TRBD1. Sequenced here: PBMCs, sampled after 12 months of ibrutinib treatment. The CDR3 region: CASSHSGTGQPQHF. The DNA is as follows: TGTGCCAGCAGCCACTCCGGGACAGGGCAGCCCCAGCATTTT. Reference TRBV5-5 and TRBJ1-5 proteins supply the regions before and after the CDR3; the full variable domain is: DAGVTQSPTHLIKTRGQQVTLRCSPISGHKSVSWYQQVLGQGPQFIFQYYEKEERGRGNFPDRFSARQFPNYSSELNVNALLLGDSALYLCASSHSGTGQPQHFGDGTRLSIL.